A selection of T cell receptor beta chains follows, all from one sample in a study of monozygotic twins with inflammatory bowel disease. Reprocessing the 5' RACE reads, TCRdb reports a single entry for every CDR3 protein and omits DNA. This sample's clone table lists 400,000 to 500,000 distinct CDR3 sequences. The sequenced sample consisted of blood. These receptors were collected from a human donor with ulcerative colitis or Crohn's disease, or a healthy co-twin of an affected twin (not recorded which). CDR3s include the opening cysteine and the closing phenylalanine or tryptophan.

J: TRBJ2-7; V: TRBV9; CDR3: CASSPRTGIYEQYF
J: TRBJ1-5; V: TRBV12-3/TRBV12-4; CDR3: CASSATGIVRASSNQPQHF
J: TRBJ2-4; V: TRBV14; CDR3: CASSVLAGGPKNIQYF
J: TRBJ1-6; V: TRBV12-3/TRBV12-4; CDR3: CASRTAGASPLHF
J: TRBJ1-6; V: TRBV7-2; CDR3: CASSQWDINSPLHF
J: TRBJ2-1; V: TRBV5-1; CDR3: CASSFGSNNEQFF
J: TRBJ1-5; V: TRBV7-9; CDR3: CASSRSVQGRDQPQHF
J: TRBJ2-1; V: TRBV29-1; CDR3: CSVERLAGYNEQFF
J: TRBJ1-2; V: TRBV4-3; CDR3: CASSQERAGEGYTF
J: TRBJ2-5; V: TRBV20-1; CDR3: CSASGGAGKETQYF
J: TRBJ2-7; V: TRBV29-1; CDR3: CSVLSGGAYEQYF
J: TRBJ1-1; V: TRBV7-8; CDR3: CDSSFSTQEQAFF
J: TRBJ2-4; V: TRBV27; CDR3: CASSTIGHAISIQYF
J: TRBJ1-1; V: TRBV6-5; CDR3: CASSYSKGQKSIIEAFF
J: TRBJ2-1; V: TRBV7-9; CDR3: CASIAPGTMEQFF
J: TRBJ2-3; V: TRBV5-1; CDR3: CASSLSLSGTDTQYF
J: TRBJ1-5; V: TRBV7-9; CDR3: CASSLEGEYSNQPQHF
J: TRBJ2-2; V: TRBV7-2; CDR3: CASSGPLGTGATGELFF
J: TRBJ2-6; V: TRBV4-2; CDR3: CASSQEEASGGSSGANVLTF
J: TRBJ2-3; V: TRBV19; CDR3: CASSPDQGADTQYF
J: TRBJ2-1; V: TRBV20-1; CDR3: CSARDLGLADTNEQFF
J: TRBJ2-2; V: TRBV7-3; CDR3: CASSPRGSLGGELFF
J: TRBJ2-5; V: TRBV7-2; CDR3: CASSRGLAAKETQYF